This T cell receptor beta chain originates from a study of shared clonotypes between healthy human individuals. Assay used: immunoSEQ multiplex PCR; TCRdb lists only in-frame clones, some missing. The sample includes 450,000 to 600,000 clones, around three quarters of them seen just once. The source of this sequence is a woman aged 40 to 50 in good health. Some clones in this sample may be carry-over from other donors' samples. What was sequenced was PBMCs.

CDR3 DNA: TGTGCCAGCAGTTCCGGACAGTTAGATGGGGCCAACGTCCTGACTTTC. It encodes CASSSGQLDGANVLTF. The chain combines TRBV25-1 with TRBJ2-6; weak D call: TRBD1 (6 bases). The CDR3 has 16 residues. Trimming removed 5 bases from V and 3 bases from J, with 14 bases in between. The germline V gene has CDR1 MGHDK and CDR2 SYGVNS.